Sequencing of this T cell receptor beta chain was carried out in a study of technical replicates of blood from a handful of donors. Sequencing used immunoSEQ multiplex PCR; TCRdb keeps in-frame clones, though not all of them. The sample has around 78,000 clones; about 94% are singletons. In germline, CDR1 is SNHLY, CDR2 FYNNEI. The V and J ends lost 4 bases and 8 bases, in that order; junction bases with no gene match: 10. The CDR3 sequence is 15 residues long. The sequence came from a human donor in good health. Sequences were obtained from T cells isolated from PBMCs. This chain connects TRBV2 to TRBJ2-1; 8 bases map to TRBD2. The CDR3 sequence is CASSVFGGGRDEQFF. The DNA for the CDR3 is TGTGCCAGCAGTGTCTTCGGGGGGGGCCGAGATGAGCAGTTCTTC.